This record covers a single TCR beta chain. These data originate in a study of neoadjuvant anti-PD-1 for oral cavity cancer. Across the whole study: Most patients had three to four biweekly doses of 3 mg/kg nivolumab before resection. Patients without progression got a fourth dose around day 43.

CDR3 length: 15 amino acids. V was cut by 6 bases and J by 0 bases, with 11 bases left in between. Germline lookup yields CDR1 ENHRY and CDR2 SYGVKD. PBMC libraries mostly used 400 to 550 ng of input genomic DNA, with six replicates per sample. Clones were read by immunoSEQ multiplex PCR, and TCRdb kept only the in-frame ones, dropping some. The top ten clones hold about 2.9% of a sample with around 81,000 clones, less than 85% of them seen once. V usage is TRBV10-3 and J usage is TRBJ1-4; D uncertain. Specimen: PBMCs, collected before nivolumab (anti-PD-1) treatment. The source of this sequence is a person aged 40-85 years with oral cavity squamous cell carcinoma. The CDR3 protein is CAISGGPTTNEKLFF. The CDR3 DNA reads TGTGCCATCAGCGGAGGGCCCACAACTAATGAAAAACTGTTTTTT.